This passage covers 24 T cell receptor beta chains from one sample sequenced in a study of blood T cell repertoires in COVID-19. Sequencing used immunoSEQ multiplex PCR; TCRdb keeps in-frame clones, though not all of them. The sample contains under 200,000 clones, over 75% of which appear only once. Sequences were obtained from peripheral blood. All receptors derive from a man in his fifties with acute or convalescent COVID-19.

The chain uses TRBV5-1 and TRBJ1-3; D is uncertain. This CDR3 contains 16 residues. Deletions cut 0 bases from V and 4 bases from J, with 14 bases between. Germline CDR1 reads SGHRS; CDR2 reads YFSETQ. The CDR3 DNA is TGCGCCAGCAGCTTGGGGACGGACTTACAAGGAAACACCATATATTTT. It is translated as CASSLGTDLQGNTIYF.

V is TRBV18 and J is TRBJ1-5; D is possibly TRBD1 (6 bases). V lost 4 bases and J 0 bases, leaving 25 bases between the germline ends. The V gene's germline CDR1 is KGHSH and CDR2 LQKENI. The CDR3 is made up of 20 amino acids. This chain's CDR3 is CASSLRPLDSLFYSNQPQHF. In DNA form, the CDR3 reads TGTGCCAGCTCACTTAGGCCCCTGGACAGCCTCTTCTATAGCAATCAGCCCCAGCATTTT.

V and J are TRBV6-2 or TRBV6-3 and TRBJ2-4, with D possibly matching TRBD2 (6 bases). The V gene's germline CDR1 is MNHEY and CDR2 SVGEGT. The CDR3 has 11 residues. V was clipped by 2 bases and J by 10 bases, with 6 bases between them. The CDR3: CASSYAGIQYF. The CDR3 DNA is TGTGCCAGCAGTTACGCGGGAATTCAGTACTTC.

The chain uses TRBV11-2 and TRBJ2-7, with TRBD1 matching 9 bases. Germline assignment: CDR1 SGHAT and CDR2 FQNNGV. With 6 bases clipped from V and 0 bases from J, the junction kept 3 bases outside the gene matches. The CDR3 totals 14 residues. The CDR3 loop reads CASSPGQGSYEQYF. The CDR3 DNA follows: TGTGCCAGCAGTCCGGGACAGGGCTCCTACGAGCAGTACTTC.

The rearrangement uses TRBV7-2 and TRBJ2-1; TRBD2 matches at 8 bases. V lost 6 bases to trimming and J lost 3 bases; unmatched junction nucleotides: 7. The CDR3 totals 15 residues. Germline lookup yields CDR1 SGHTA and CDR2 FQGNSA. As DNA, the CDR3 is TGTGCCAGCAGACCCCCGGGACTAGACTACAATGAGCAGTTCTTC. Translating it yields CASRPPGLDYNEQFF.

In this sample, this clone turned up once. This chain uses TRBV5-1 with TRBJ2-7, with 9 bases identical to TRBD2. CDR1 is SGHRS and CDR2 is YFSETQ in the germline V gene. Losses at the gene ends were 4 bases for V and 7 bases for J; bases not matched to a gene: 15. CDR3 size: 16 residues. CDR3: CASSGGFSGRTDEQYF. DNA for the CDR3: TGCGCCAGCAGCGGCGGTTTCAGCGGGAGGACGGATGAGCAGTACTTC.

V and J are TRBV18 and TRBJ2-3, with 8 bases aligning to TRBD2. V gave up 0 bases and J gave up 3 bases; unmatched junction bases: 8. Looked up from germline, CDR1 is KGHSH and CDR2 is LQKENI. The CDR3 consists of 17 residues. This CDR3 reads CASSPPTKRGPTDTQYF. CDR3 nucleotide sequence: TGTGCCAGCTCACCACCGACGAAGCGGGGGCCAACAGATACGCAGTATTTT.

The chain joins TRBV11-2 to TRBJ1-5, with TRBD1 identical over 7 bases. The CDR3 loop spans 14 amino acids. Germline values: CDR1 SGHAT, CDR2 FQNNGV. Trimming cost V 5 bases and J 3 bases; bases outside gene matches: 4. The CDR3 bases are TGTGCCAGCAGCGCGACAGGGCTCAATCAGCCCCAGCATTTT. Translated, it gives CASSATGLNQPQHF.

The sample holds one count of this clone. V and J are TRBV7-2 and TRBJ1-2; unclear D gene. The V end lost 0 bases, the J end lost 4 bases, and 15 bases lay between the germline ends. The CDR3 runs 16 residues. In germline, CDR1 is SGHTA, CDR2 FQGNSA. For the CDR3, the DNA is TGTGCCAGCAGCTTAGCGCTACGGGGAGACGGCTATGGCTACACCTTC. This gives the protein CASSLALRGDGYGYTF.

The CDR3 reads CASSQVLDRAADEKLFF. The CDR3 DNA follows: TGTGCCAGCAGCCAAGTCTTGGACAGGGCCGCGGATGAAAAACTGTTTTTT. This chain connects TRBV14 to TRBJ1-4; 8 bases fit TRBD1. The CDR3 has 17 residues. V dropped 1 base and J dropped 6; count of bases not matched to a gene: 10. Germline values: CDR1 SGHDN, CDR2 FVKESK.

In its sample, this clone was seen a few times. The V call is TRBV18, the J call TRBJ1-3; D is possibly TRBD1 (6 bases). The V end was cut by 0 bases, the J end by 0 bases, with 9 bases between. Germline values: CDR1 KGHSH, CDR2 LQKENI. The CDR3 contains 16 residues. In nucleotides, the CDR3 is TGTGCCAGCTCACCACCCCAGGGGCTCTCTGGAAACACCATATATTTT. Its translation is CASSPPQGLSGNTIYF.

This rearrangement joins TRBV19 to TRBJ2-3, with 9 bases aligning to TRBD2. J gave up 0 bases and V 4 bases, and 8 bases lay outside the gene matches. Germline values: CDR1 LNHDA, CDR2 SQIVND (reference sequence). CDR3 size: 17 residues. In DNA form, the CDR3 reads TGTGCCAGTAGTAGGGGGAGCGGGGGGTCTAGCACAGATACGCAGTATTTT. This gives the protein CASSRGSGGSSTDTQYF.

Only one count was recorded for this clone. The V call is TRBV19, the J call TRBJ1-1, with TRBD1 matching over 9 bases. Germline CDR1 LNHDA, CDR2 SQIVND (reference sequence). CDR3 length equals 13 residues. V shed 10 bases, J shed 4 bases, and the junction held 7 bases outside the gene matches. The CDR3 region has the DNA TGTGCCACCCGGACAGGGGTCGGCACTGAAGCTTTCTTT. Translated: CATRTGVGTEAFF.

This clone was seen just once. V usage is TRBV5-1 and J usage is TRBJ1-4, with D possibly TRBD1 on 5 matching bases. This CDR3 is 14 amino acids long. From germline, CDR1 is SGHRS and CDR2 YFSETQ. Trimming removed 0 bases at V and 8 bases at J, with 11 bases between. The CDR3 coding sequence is TGCGCCAGCAGCTTGGGGCAGGGATGGGAAAAACTGTTTTTT. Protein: CASSLGQGWEKLFF.

The CDR3 reads CASSGVQGFYGYTF. CDR3 nucleotides: TGTGCCAGCAGCGGTGTGCAGGGGTTCTATGGCTACACCTTC. The J gene is TRBJ1-2, the V gene TRBV9; D possibly corresponds to TRBD1 (6 bases). Germline V gene lookup returns CDR1 SGDLS and CDR2 YYNGEE. This CDR3 region has 14 residues. V shed 3 bases and J shed 4 bases, with 13 bases lying between them.

In nucleotides, the CDR3 is TGTGCCACCAGTGACCCTCCTTCGCGGGAGGGAGATACGCAGTATTTT. This sequence encodes CATSDPPSREGDTQYF. J is TRBJ2-3 and V is TRBV24-1; 9 bases map to TRBD2. CDR1 and CDR2 from the germline V gene are KGHDR and SFDVKD. The CDR3 contains 16 residues. The junction had 9 bases not matched to a gene; V was cut back by 4 bases and J by 5 bases.

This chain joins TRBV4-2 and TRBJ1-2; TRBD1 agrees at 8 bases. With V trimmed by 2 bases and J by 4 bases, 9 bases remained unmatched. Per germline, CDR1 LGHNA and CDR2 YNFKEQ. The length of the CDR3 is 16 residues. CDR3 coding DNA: TGTGCCAGCAGCCAATCTGGACAGGGAGCAAGCTATGGCTACACCTTC. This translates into CASSQSGQGASYGYTF.

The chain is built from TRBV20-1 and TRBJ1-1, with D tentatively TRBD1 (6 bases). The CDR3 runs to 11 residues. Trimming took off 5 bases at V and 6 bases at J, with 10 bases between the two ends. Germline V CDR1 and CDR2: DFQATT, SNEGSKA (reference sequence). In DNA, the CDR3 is TGCAGTGCTGCCACAGGGTCTGAAGCTTTCTTT. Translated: CSAATGSEAFF.

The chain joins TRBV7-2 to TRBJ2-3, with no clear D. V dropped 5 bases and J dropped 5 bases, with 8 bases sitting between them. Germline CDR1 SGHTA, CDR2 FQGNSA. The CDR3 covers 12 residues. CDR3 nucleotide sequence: TGTGCCAGCAGCCAACAAATAGATACGCAGTATTTT. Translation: CASSQQIDTQYF.

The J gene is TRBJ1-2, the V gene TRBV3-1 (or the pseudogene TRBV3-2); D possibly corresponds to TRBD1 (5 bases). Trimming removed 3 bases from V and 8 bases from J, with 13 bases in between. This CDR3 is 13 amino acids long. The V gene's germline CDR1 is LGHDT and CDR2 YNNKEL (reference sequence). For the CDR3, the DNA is TGTGCCAGCAGCCACGAAGGGGCGGGGGGCTACACCTTC. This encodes CASSHEGAGGYTF.

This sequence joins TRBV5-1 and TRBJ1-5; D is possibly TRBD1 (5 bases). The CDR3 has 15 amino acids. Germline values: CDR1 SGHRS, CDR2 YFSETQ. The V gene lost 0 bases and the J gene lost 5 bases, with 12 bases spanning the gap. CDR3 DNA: TGCGCCAGCAGCTTGGAGGGCAGGGCGGATCAGCCCCAGCATTTT. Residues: CASSLEGRADQPQHF.

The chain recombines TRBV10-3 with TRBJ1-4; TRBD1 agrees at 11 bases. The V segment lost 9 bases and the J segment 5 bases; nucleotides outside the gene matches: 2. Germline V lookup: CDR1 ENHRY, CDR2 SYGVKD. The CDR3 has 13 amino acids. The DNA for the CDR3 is TGTGCCATTGGGACAGGGGGAAATGAAAAACTGTTTTTT. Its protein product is CAIGTGGNEKLFF.

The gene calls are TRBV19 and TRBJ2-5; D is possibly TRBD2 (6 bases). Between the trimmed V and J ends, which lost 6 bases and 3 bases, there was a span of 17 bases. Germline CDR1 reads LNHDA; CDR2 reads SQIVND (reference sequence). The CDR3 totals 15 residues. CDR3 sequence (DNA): TGTGCCAGTAGAAACGCGGGAAGGCTGAAAGAGACCCAGTACTTC. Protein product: CASRNAGRLKETQYF.

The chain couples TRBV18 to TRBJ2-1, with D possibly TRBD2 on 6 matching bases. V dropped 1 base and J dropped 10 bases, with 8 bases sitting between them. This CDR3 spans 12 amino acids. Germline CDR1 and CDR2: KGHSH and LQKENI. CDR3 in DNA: TGTGCCAGCTCACCACAACGGGAGGAGCAGTTCTTC. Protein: CASSPQREEQFF.